A selection of T cell receptor beta chains follows, all from one sample in a study of cytomegalovirus exposure and HLA in healthy donors. Profiled with immunoSEQ multiplex PCR; TCRdb holds only in-frame clones, not every one. The data contain under 200,000 clones, roughly 80% of them singletons. Input material: PBMCs. All receptors derive from a man aged 18 to 35 in good health and CMV-seronegative. CDR3s include the opening cysteine and the closing phenylalanine or tryptophan. A D gene is named only where the DNA matches it firmly. Clone size is shown for a subset of rows, as once, few, many or a class of expanded clone.

d_call	v_call	clone_size	j_call	cdr3_aa	cdr3_nt
NA	TRBV19	NA	TRBJ1-5	CASTGWVGGLQNQPQHF	TGTGCCAGTACCGGATGGGTCGGGGGTCTACAGAATCAGCCCCAGCATTTT
NA	TRBV28	NA	TRBJ1-6	CASSQGFLPLHF	TGTGCCAGCAGCCAGGGGTTCTTACCCCTCCACTTT
NA	TRBV18	once	TRBJ1-2	CASSGGSPAAMWDGYTF	TGTGCCAGCTCAGGTGGATCCCCCGCGGCTATGTGGGATGGCTACACCTTC
NA	TRBV9	once	TRBJ2-2	CASSPDRLTGELFF	TGTGCCAGCAGCCCGGACAGACTCACCGGGGAGCTGTTTTTT
TRBD1	TRBV27	NA	TRBJ1-6	CASSFLQGGNSPLHF	TGTGCCAGCAGTTTCCTACAGGGGGGAAATTCACCCCTCCACTTT
TRBD1	TRBV19	NA	TRBJ2-7	CASSMDGTASYEQYF	TGTGCCAGTAGTATGGACGGGACAGCATCCTACGAGCAGTACTTC
NA	TRBV6-1	NA	TRBJ2-3	CASSEQGSTDTQYF	TGTGCCAGCAGTGAACAGGGGTCCACAGATACGCAGTATTTT
TRBD1	TRBV28	once	TRBJ1-5	CASSFLGGGQPQHF	TGTGCCAGCAGTTTTTTAGGGGGCGGTCAGCCCCAGCATTTT
TRBD1	TRBV5-1	few	TRBJ2-2	CASSLALRTGPTGELFF	TGCGCCAGCAGCTTGGCCTTAAGGACAGGGCCCACCGGGGAGCTGTTTTTT
TRBD2	TRBV6-5	NA	TRBJ2-1	CASSGGYEQFF	TGTGCGTCTAGCGGAGGCTATGAGCAGTTCTTC
TRBD1	TRBV2	NA	TRBJ2-5	CASSGRTGRGETQYF	TGTGCCAGCAGCGGTCGGACAGGACGGGGCGAGACCCAGTACTTC
TRBD1	TRBV5-4	NA	TRBJ2-7	CAIHLSATGSPSRLYEQYF	TGTGCCATACACCTGTCAGCGACAGGGAGCCCCTCCAGGTTATACGAGCAGTACTTC
TRBD2	TRBV27	NA	TRBJ2-7	CASSLGTSTYEQYF	TGTGCCAGCAGCTTGGGGACTAGCACCTACGAGCAGTACTTC
TRBD1	TRBV6-6	NA	TRBJ1-6	CASTALGQTNNSPLHF	TGTGCCAGCACCGCTCTGGGACAGACCAATAATTCACCCCTCCACTTT
NA	TRBV6-5	NA	TRBJ1-1	CASSYAGGSEAFF	TGTGCCAGCAGTTACGCGGGGGGATCTGAAGCTTTCTTT
NA	TRBV9	few	TRBJ1-5	CASSPEGGKNQPQHF	TGTGCCAGCAGCCCCGAGGGGGGGAAGAATCAGCCCCAGCATTTT
NA	TRBV29-1	NA	TRBJ2-1	CSVPGHSSSYNEQFF	TGCAGCGTGCCGGGACACTCGAGCTCCTACAATGAGCAGTTCTTC
NA	TRBV5-1	few	TRBJ2-3	CASSLAQDTDTQYF	TGCGCCAGCAGCTTGGCACAGGACACAGATACGCAGTATTTT
NA	TRBV15	NA	TRBJ1-2	CATSRGQNGYTF	TGTGCCACCAGCAGAGGACAGAATGGCTACACCTTC
TRBD1	TRBV6-5	NA	TRBJ2-2	CASSGTEHTGELFF	TGTGCCAGCAGTGGGACAGAACACACCGGGGAGCTGTTTTTT
NA	TRBV11-3	NA	TRBJ2-5	CASSLGGVGVGLQETQYF	TGTGCCAGCAGCTTAGGGGGGGTTGGGGTGGGCCTCCAAGAGACCCAGTACTTC